This entry is about one T cell receptor beta chain. Its antigen is still unknown. From germline, CDR1 is MDHEN and CDR2 SYDVKM. The CDR3 is made up of 15 amino acids. The data are from a study of CXCR3-negative and CXCR3-positive naive CD8 T cells. Each TRB cDNA library was prepared by 5' RACE (with UMI labels). One entry per CDR3 protein, without DNA, is what TCRdb gives after re-calling the 5' RACE reads. The listing contains approximately 90,000 distinct CDR3 sequences. Study results and caveats: Comparison of naive cells showed more hydrophobic TRB CDR3s in CXCR3-positive than in CXCR3-negative naive cells.

The source is a human donor in good health. Some clones in this sample may be carry-over from other donors' samples. Sequenced: naive CXCR3+ CD8+ T cells from blood. Subset indicated: CD45RO-CCR7+CD27+CD95- naive CD8+ T cells expressing CXCR3 (TNR3+). The V and J genes are TRBV28 and TRBJ2-5; TCRdb returns TRBD2, unconfirmable since there is no DNA. The CDR3 protein is CASSLRLALGETQYF.